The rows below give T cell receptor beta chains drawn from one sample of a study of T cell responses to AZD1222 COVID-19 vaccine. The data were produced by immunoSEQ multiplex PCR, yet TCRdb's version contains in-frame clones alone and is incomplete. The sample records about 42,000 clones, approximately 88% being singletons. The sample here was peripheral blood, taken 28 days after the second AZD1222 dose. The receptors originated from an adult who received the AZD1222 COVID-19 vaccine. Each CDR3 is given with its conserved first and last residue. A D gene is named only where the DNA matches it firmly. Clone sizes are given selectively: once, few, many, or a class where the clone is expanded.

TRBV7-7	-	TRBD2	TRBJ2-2	CASSPSLAGGGTGELFF	TGTGCTAGCAGCCCCAGCCTAGCGGGGGGGGGCACCGGGGAGCTGTTTTTT
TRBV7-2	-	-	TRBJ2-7	CASSSKGPNEQYF	TGTGCCAGCAGCTCCAAGGGGCCTAACGAGCAGTACTTC
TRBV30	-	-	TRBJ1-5	CAWSAGTTNQPQHF	TGTGCCTGGAGTGCCGGGACAACAAATCAGCCCCAGCATTTT
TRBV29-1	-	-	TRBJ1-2	CSATLGQNYGYTF	TGCAGCGCAACCCTGGGACAAAACTATGGCTACACCTTC
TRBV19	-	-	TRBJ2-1	CASSLPGAYNEQFF	TGTGCCAGTAGCCTACCTGGCGCCTACAATGAGCAGTTCTTC
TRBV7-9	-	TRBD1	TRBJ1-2	CASSTGTGATDGYTF	TGTGCCAGCAGCACCGGGACAGGGGCTACTGATGGCTACACCTTC
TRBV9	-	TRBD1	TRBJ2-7	CASSVGPQGQGWYEQYF	TGTGCCAGCAGCGTAGGCCCCCAGGGACAGGGTTGGTACGAGCAGTACTTC
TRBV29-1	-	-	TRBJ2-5	CSAPGPYQETQYF	TGCAGCGCCCCAGGGCCATACCAAGAGACCCAGTACTTC
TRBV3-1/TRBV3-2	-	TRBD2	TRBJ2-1	CASSQRATSGDLSYNEQFF	TGTGCCAGCAGCCAACGGGCTACTAGCGGGGACCTCTCCTACAATGAGCAGTTCTTC
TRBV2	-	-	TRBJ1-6	CASKGTSNSPLHF	TGTGCCAGCAAGGGGACATCGAATTCACCCCTCCACTTT
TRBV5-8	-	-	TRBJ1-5	CASSLGSLNSNQPQHF	TGTGCCAGCAGCTTGGGCAGTCTGAATAGCAATCAGCCCCAGCATTTT
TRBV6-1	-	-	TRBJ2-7	CASSENRAWVGEQYF	TGTGCCAGCAGTGAAAACAGGGCCTGGGTGGGGGAGCAGTACTTC
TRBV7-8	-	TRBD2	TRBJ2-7	CASSQLAGGTYEQYF	TGTGCCAGCAGCCAGCTGGCGGGGGGGACCTACGAGCAGTACTTC
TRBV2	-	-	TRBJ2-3	CASGQYTVQYF	TGTGCCAGCGGACAGTACACAGTCCAGTATTTT
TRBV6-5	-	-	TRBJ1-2	CASGARDLYGYTF	TGTGCCAGCGGGGCAAGGGATCTCTATGGCTACACCTTC
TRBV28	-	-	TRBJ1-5	CASTGGFNQPQHF	TGTGCCAGCACCGGAGGGTTCAATCAGCCCCAGCATTTT
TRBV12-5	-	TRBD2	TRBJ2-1	CASGSPAGALDNEQFF	TGTGCTAGTGGTTCCCCAGCGGGGGCCCTCGACAATGAGCAGTTCTTC
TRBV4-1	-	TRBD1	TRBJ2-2	CASSRILPGQGANTGELFF	TGCGCCAGCAGCCGAATTCTTCCGGGACAGGGGGCGAACACCGGGGAGCTGTTTTTT
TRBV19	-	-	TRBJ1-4	CASSPLSGSNEKLFF	TGTGCCAGTAGCCCTTTATCGGGTTCTAATGAAAAACTGTTTTTT
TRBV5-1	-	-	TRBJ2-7	CASSTGSGASYEQYF	TGCGCCAGCAGCACAGGGTCCGGTGCATCCTACGAGCAGTACTTC
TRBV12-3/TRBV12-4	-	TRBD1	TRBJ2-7	CASSRGHYEQYF	TGTGCCAGCAGCAGGGGGCACTACGAGCAGTACTTC
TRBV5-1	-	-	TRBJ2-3	CASSFYSSTGTDTQYF	TGCGCCAGCAGCTTCTACTCTAGCACGGGCACAGATACGCAGTATTTT
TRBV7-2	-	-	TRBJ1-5	CASSLMGGNQPQHF	TGTGCCAGCAGCTTAATGGGCGGCAATCAGCCCCAGCATTTT
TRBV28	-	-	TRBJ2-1	CASSTYNEQFF	TGTGCCAGCAGCACCTACAATGAGCAGTTCTTC
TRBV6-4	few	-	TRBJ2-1	CASSDSPGAGYNEQFF	TGTGCCAGCAGTGACTCCCCGGGGGCGGGCTACAATGAGCAGTTCTTC
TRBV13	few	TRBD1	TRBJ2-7	CASSPDSLGNRANRGEQYF	TGTGCCAGCAGCCCTGACTCTCTAGGAAACAGGGCGAACAGGGGGGAGCAGTACTTC
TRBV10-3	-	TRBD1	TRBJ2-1	CAISGFGATGGNEQFF	TGTGCCATCAGTGGCTTCGGGGCAACAGGGGGCAATGAGCAGTTCTTC
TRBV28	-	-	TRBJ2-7	CASDSGGFSGLVYEQYF	TGTGCCAGCGATTCAGGGGGGTTTTCGGGTCTGGTCTACGAGCAGTACTTC
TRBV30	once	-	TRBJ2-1	CAWSLGNEQFF	TGTGCCTGGAGTTTAGGAAATGAGCAGTTCTTC
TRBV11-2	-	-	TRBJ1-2	CASSLDDGGYTF	TGTGCCAGCAGCTTAGATGATGGTGGCTACACCTTC
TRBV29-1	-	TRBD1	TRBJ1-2	CSLGDRDYGYTF	TGCAGCTTGGGGGACAGGGACTACGGCTACACCTTC
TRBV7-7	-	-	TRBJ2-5	CATKVGTMSGETQYF	TGTGCTACCAAAGTCGGGACAATGTCCGGGGAGACCCAGTACTTC
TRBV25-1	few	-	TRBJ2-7	CASSRDGSRSSYEQYF	TGTGCCAGCAGCCGGGACGGCTCCAGGAGCTCCTACGAGCAGTACTTC
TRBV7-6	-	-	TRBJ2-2	CASSSLRVAGRTPANTGELFF	TGTGCCAGCAGCTCACTTAGAGTGGCGGGGAGAACCCCTGCAAACACCGGGGAGCTGTTTTTT
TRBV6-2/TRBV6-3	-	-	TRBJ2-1	CASSYGTGYYNEQFF	TGTGCCAGCAGTTACGGCACAGGGTACTACAATGAGCAGTTCTTC
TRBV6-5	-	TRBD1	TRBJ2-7	CASSYTGDRGSEQYF	TGTGCCAGCAGTTACACCGGGGACAGGGGCTCCGAGCAGTACTTC
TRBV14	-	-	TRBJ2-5	CASSQELFETQYF	TGTGCCAGCAGCCAAGAACTCTTTGAGACCCAGTACTTC